This TCR beta chain came from a study of cytomegalovirus exposure and HLA in healthy donors. Whole-study findings and limits: With further analysis later on, most CMV-associated TCR beta chains appeared HLA-restricted.

The PCR employed 60 Vbeta primers together with 13 Jbeta primers. Assay: immunoSEQ multiplex PCR; the TCRdb copy retains only in-frame clones and omits some. The repertoire holds 150,000 to 200,000 clones, with approximately 80% as singletons. Of note for this clone: Its antigen is not known.

The sequenced sample consisted of PBMCs. This TCR derives from a woman between 40 and 50 years old in good health and CMV-seronegative.

The CDR3 here is CASSYQSGTGSRELFF. In DNA form, the CDR3 reads TGCGCCAGCAGCTACCAATCCGGGACAGGGAGCCGGGAGCTGTTTTTT. The V gene is TRBV5-1, the J gene TRBJ2-2; 9 bases line up with TRBD1. The CDR3 is 16 residues long. The V gene's germline CDR1 is SGHRS and CDR2 YFSETQ. Trimming removed 3 bases from V and 9 bases from J; junction bases left unmatched: 12.